Below, 18 T cell receptor beta chains from the same sample are listed, as sequenced in a study of regulatory T cells in long-lasting Graves disease (dated by TCRdb to the early 2020s). The protocol used for the library was multiplex PCR. The run used an Illumina HiSeq 4000. TCR beta libraries were built with iRepertoire HTBI primers and Arm-PCR amplification of CDR3 regions. TCRdb handled the public reads itself, with Q25 trimming in fastp and clone calling in MiXCR, and kept productive beta chains. For every CDR3 protein sequence, its rows merge into one entry that carries the most common genes and DNA. The sample records some 420,000 distinct CDR3 sequences, approximately 22% of which are singletons. The ten largest clones add up to under 15% of the sample. This sample's time point label indicates: persistent/refractory GD, antithyroid drugs over 5 years with positive TRAb. For both TCR sequencing and RNA sequencing, RNA was extracted from PBMCs using TRIzol.

The material sequenced was peripheral blood mononuclear cells (PBMCs), taken when the disease was refractory, from a patient treated with antithyroid drugs. These receptors all come from a female donor with Graves disease.

This clonotype came up many times. The rearrangement links TRBV28 to TRBJ1-2; 8 bases fit TRBD1. J lost 2 bases, V lost 2 bases, and 4 bases had no gene match. CDR1 is MDHEN, CDR2 SYDVKM, per germline. The CDR3 has 15 amino acids. CDR3 sequence (DNA): TGTGCCAGCAGTTTAAGCCAGGGGGCGAACTATGGCTACACCTTC. The encoded protein is CASSLSQGANYGYTF.

This clonotype was seen ten or more times. The CDR3 sequence: CASSFNNSPLHF. CDR3 nucleotides: TGTGCCAGCAGCTTTAACAATTCACCCCTCCACTTT. This sequence joins TRBV11-2 and TRBJ1-6; D gene uncertain. Trimming removed 3 bases at V and 7 bases at J, with 4 bases between. Germline V gene sequence: CDR1 SGHAT, CDR2 FQNNGV. CDR3 length: 12 residues.

This clonotype has only a few counts. The chain employs TRBV27 and TRBJ2-2; D may be TRBD2 (6 bases). The germline V gene encodes CDR1 MNHEY and CDR2 SMNVEV (reference sequence). This CDR3 contains 16 residues. The germline V and J ends were trimmed by 4 bases and 3 bases, with 15 bases remaining between them. The CDR3 loop reads CASSYFRREDTGELFF. DNA for the CDR3: TGTGCCAGCAGTTACTTTAGAAGGGAGGACACCGGGGAGCTGTTTTTT.

The chain has TRBV2 and TRBJ1-5; the match to TRBD1 covers 10 bases. J gave up 3 bases and V 5 bases, and 4 bases lay outside the gene matches. CDR3 size: 15 residues. Per germline, CDR1 SNHLY and CDR2 FYNNEI. The CDR3 coding sequence is TGTGCCAGCAGTATGACAGGGGGCAACAATCAGCCCCAGCATTTT. The encoded protein is CASSMTGGNNQPQHF. Combining the CDR3 with reference TRBV2 and TRBJ1-5 gives the whole variable domain EPEVTQTPSHQVTQMGQEVILRCVPISNHLYFYWYRQILGQKVEFLVSFYNNEISEKSEIFDDQFSVERPDGSNFTLKIRSTKLEDSAMYFCASSMTGGNNQPQHFGDGTRLSIL.

Many counts were recorded for this clonotype. The J gene is TRBJ1-5, the V gene TRBV27; 8 bases are a match to TRBD1. Per germline, CDR1 MNHEY and CDR2 SMNVEV (reference sequence). This CDR3 contains 18 residues. V shed 5 bases, J shed 0 bases, and the junction held 12 bases outside the gene matches. This CDR3 reads CASSPHRGYEGSNQPQHF. CDR3 nucleotides: TGTGCCAGCAGTCCTCACAGGGGGTATGAAGGTAGCAATCAGCCCCAGCATTTT.

In this sample, this clonotype turned up many times. The V gene is TRBV11-1, the J gene TRBJ1-4; 7 nucleotides line up with TRBD1. Trimming cost V 5 bases and J 8 bases; bases outside gene matches: 11. This CDR3 is built from 15 residues. CDR1 is SGHAT, CDR2 FQDESV, per germline (reference sequence). The CDR3 DNA follows: TGTGCCAGCAGCCTCGACAGGGTGTTCTCCGAAAAACTGTTTTTT. This translates into CASSLDRVFSEKLFF.

This clonotype was picked up a small number of times. The chain uses TRBV9 and TRBJ2-2; D gene ambiguous. The CDR3 runs 12 residues. CDR1 SGDLS and CDR2 YYNGEE come from the germline V gene. V was clipped by 4 bases and J by 3 bases, with 4 bases between them. CDR3 amino acids: CASSTDTGELFF. The DNA of the CDR3 is TGTGCCAGCAGCACCGACACCGGGGAGCTGTTTTTT.

This clonotype was detected ten times or more. The V call is TRBV12-3 or TRBV12-4, the J call TRBJ1-1; D might be TRBD1 (5 bases). The CDR3 consists of 12 residues. The V gene lost 3 bases and the J gene lost 5 bases, with 7 bases spanning the gap. In nucleotides, the CDR3 is TGTGCCAGCAGTTTTGGGGCGACTGAAGCTTTCTTT. It encodes CASSFGATEAFF.

This clonotype was counted between two and nine times. The chain is built from TRBV7-2 and TRBJ1-1; 8 nucleotides align to TRBD1. V was pared by 5 bases and J by 0 bases, with 8 bases of the junction left unmatched. This CDR3 is 16 amino acids long. From germline, CDR1 is SGHTA and CDR2 FQGNSA. The CDR3 is CASSPSGGYMNTEAFF. CDR3 sequence (DNA): TGTGCCAGCAGCCCCTCAGGGGGCTACATGAACACTGAAGCTTTCTTT.

This chain uses TRBV3-1 with TRBJ2-1, with a tentative D call TRBD2 (6 bases). Germline CDR1 reads LGHDT; CDR2 reads YNNKEL (reference sequence). The CDR3 is 20 amino acids. The V and J ends lost 2 bases and 10 bases respectively, with 33 bases between them. The DNA for the CDR3 is TGTGCCAGCAGCCAAAAGATTTCGTCTTCGGGCTCGGTTTACGGGAGAGAGCAGTTCTTC. It is translated as CASSQKISSSGSVYGREQFF.

Worth noting for this clonotype: A much larger clone differs from this one at a single base, so this may be a read error. This rearrangement joins TRBV28 to TRBJ2-7; D unclear. The CDR3 sequence is 13 residues long. Looked up from germline, CDR1 is MDHEN and CDR2 is SYDVKM. For the CDR3, the DNA is TGTGCCAGCAGACCTATTAGCTCCCACGAGCAGTACTTC. Translated, it gives CASRPISSHEQYF.

This clonotype was picked up a small number of times. This chain links TRBV3-1 with TRBJ1-5; D not resolved. Trimming left V 1 base short and J 3 bases short, with 13 bases between. This CDR3 has 16 residues. The germline V gene has CDR1 LGHDT and CDR2 YNNKEL (reference sequence). The CDR3 protein is CASSQGRVRTNQPQHF. CDR3 coding DNA: TGTGCCAGCAGCCAAGGAAGAGTTAGAACCAATCAGCCCCAGCATTTT.

This clonotype came up many times. The V gene is TRBV6-5, the J gene TRBJ1-4; D gene ambiguous. The germline V gene has CDR1 MNHEY and CDR2 SVGAGI. V was cut by 2 bases and J by 8 bases, with 6 bases left in between. There are 12 residues in the CDR3. The CDR3: CASSYDGEKLFF. CDR3 sequence (DNA): TGTGCCAGCAGTTACGACGGGGAAAAACTGTTTTTT.

This clonotype was seen a few times. The chain combines TRBV29-1 with TRBJ1-4; maybe TRBD1 (5 bases). V was pared by 1 base and J by 5 bases, with 11 bases between. There are 14 residues in the CDR3. Germline V lookup: CDR1 SQVTM, CDR2 ANQGSEA. The CDR3 loop reads CSVEVSGGNEKLFF. The CDR3 DNA reads TGCAGCGTTGAAGTCTCCGGGGGAAATGAAAAACTGTTTTTT.

Points on this clonotype: The germline gene is not matched at one end of the junction; a read error may be the cause. This sequence joins TRBV5-8 and TRBJ2-2; TRBD2 is a possible D gene (6 bases). Germline loops: CDR1 SGHTS, CDR2 YDEGEE. This CDR3 is 13 amino acids long. The CDR3 nucleotides are TGTGCCTGCAGGGAGGAGTACACCGGGGAGCTGTTTTTT. Its protein is CACREEYTGELFF.

This clonotype was picked up many times. The gene calls are TRBV28 and TRBJ1-5; 8 nucleotides match TRBD1. CDR1 and CDR2 from the germline V gene are MDHEN and SYDVKM. The CDR3 length is 15 residues. Trimming removed 4 bases from V and 7 bases from J; junction bases left unmatched: 9. This CDR3 reads CASSYPDRGEQPQHF. The CDR3 DNA reads as TGTGCCAGCAGTTACCCTGACAGGGGCGAACAGCCCCAGCATTTT. Full variable domain (rest looked up from reference TRBV28 and TRBJ1-5): DVKVTQSSRYLVKRTGEKVFLECVQDMDHENMFWYRQDPGLGLRLIYFSYDVKMKEKGDIPEGYSVSREKKERFSLILESASTNQTSMYLCASSYPDRGEQPQHFGDGTRLSIL.

In this sample, this clonotype turned up many times. The CDR3 sequence: CASSLVGGPGSPQYF. The CDR3 bases are TGTGCCAGCAGCTTAGTGGGGGGCCCAGGGTCGCCCCAGTACTTC. The chain couples TRBV7-2 to TRBJ2-5; D could derive from TRBD1 or TRBD2 (6 bases each). V was clipped by 1 base and J by 9 bases, with 18 bases between them. The CDR3 runs to 15 residues. Germline CDR1 is SGHTA and CDR2 is FQGNSA.

This clonotype was seen repeatedly, ten times or more. The chain employs TRBV20-1 and TRBJ2-5, with unresolved D. The CDR3 is 11 amino acids. V lost 6 bases to trimming and J lost 1 base, with 6 bases between them. Per germline, CDR1 DFQATT and CDR2 SNEGSKA (reference sequence). CDR3 bases: TGCAGTGCCCTCCTCCAAGAGACCCAGTACTTC. Protein product: CSALLQETQYF.